The entry below describes one TCR beta chain. Its antigen is still unknown. The entry originates in a study of T cell responses to AZD1222 COVID-19 vaccine. The assay was immunoSEQ multiplex PCR, and TCRdb's table has in-frame clones only and misses some. In the table there are about 200,000 clones, about 92% of which are singletons. General study results and limits: The donor cohort was predominantly white British with a female majority, and clonal diversity may have been underestimated. Spike regions recognized by vaccine-associated CD4 TCRs spanned the protein, led by 160-218 and 743-854. Regions left unmutated in variants are reportedly the target of nearly half of spike-specific TCRs. Researchers took repertoire samples only after the peak T cell response had come.

This material consisted of peripheral blood, taken 28 days after the second dose of the MenACWY control vaccine. This clonotype was obtained from an adult who received the MenACWY meningococcal vaccine as a control.

This chain's CDR3 is CASSRPRVNQPQHF. The DNA of the CDR3 is TGTGCCAGCAGCCGGCCCAGGGTTAATCAGCCCCAGCATTTT. The chain combines TRBV3-1 (or the pseudogene TRBV3-2) with TRBJ1-5; possibly TRBD1 for D (5 bases). The CDR3 loop spans 14 amino acids. CDR1 is LGHDT and CDR2 is YNNKEL in the germline V gene (reference sequence). V gave up 4 bases and J gave up 4 bases, with 11 bases separating them.